This T cell receptor (beta chain) was sequenced during a study of regulatory T cells in long-lasting Graves disease. Findings and limits, study-wide: New patients shared fewer public clonotypes (about 1,000) than persistent patients did (approximately 3,000). Reduced TCR diversity was observed in persistent Graves' patients versus newly diagnosed patients.

HTBI primers from iRepertoire and Arm-PCR of CDR3 regions yielded the TCR beta libraries. TCRdb reanalysed the multiplex PCR reads using MiXCR and keeps one entry per CDR3 protein. The sample consists of around 420,000 distinct CDR3 sequences, approximately 15% of them appearing once. The time point denotes: newly diagnosed GD, antithyroid drugs for less than 3 months. From RNA extracted from PBMCs, the TCR library was made. This clonotype was recorded many times. Its target is not known. Since a much larger clone is just one base distant, this may be a read error. Trimming removed 5 bases at V and 3 bases at J, with 25 bases between. The CDR3 contains 18 residues. Germline V gene data show CDR1 as SGHDN and CDR2 as FVKESK. The same data also went into a second study, on T cells in Graves' hyperthyroidism and ophthalmopathy. According to that study: Based on clinical symptoms, serum thyroxine and TRAb, thyroid ultrasound and orbital computed tomography, diagnoses were reached.

The rearrangement links TRBV14 to TRBJ2-5, with D tentatively TRBD1 (5 bases). This specimen was peripheral blood mononuclear cells (PBMCs), taken at new diagnosis, from a patient treated with antithyroid drugs. This sequence originates from a woman in her forties with Graves disease. DNA of the CDR3: TGTGCCAGCAGCTTCAGGCCGGCTATGGGGCCTGTTGAAGAGACCCAGTACTTC. Translating gives CASSFRPAMGPVEETQYF.